The TCR beta chain under discussion was sequenced for a study of fetal regulatory T cell absence and autoimmunity. Produced via immunoSEQ multiplex PCR; TCRdb's table is partial and in-frame only. This sample has some 44,000 clones; around 83% occur once, and the top ten carry approximately 0.45%. The CDR3 is made up of 14 amino acids. Germline V gene lookup returns CDR1 KGHSH and CDR2 LQKENI. V lost 3 bases and J 7 bases, leaving 12 bases between the germline ends. The sequenced material came from cord blood. The sequence derives from a newborn boy with IPEX syndrome. This sequence joins TRBV18 and TRBJ1-4; D is unclear. CDR3 in DNA: TGTGCCAGCTCACCCGACGGAAGGAGTGAAAAACTGTTTTTT. This translates into CASSPDGRSEKLFF. Variable domain in full (rest from reference TRBV18 and TRBJ1-4): NAGVMQNPRHLVRRRGQEARLRCSPMKGHSHVYWYRQLPEEGLKFMVYLQKENIIDESGMPKERFSAEFPKEGPSILRIQQVVRGDSAAYFCASSPDGRSEKLFFGSGTQLSVL.